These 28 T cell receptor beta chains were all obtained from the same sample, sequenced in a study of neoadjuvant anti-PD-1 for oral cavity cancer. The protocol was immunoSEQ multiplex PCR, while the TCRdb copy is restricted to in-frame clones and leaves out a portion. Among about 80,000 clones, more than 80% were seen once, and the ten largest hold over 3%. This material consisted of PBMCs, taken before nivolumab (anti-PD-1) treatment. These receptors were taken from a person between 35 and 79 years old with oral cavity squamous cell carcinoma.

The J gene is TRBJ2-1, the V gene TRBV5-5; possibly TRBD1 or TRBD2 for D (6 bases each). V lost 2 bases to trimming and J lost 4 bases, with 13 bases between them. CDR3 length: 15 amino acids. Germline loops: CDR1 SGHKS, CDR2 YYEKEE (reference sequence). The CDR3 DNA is TGTGCCAGCAGCTTTCGACTAGGGGGATACAATGAGCAGTTCTTC. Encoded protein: CASSFRLGGYNEQFF.

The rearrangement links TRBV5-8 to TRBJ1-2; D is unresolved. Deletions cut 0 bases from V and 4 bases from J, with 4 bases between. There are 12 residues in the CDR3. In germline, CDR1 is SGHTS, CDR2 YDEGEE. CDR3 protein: CASSLGGYGYTF. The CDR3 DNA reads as TGTGCCAGCAGCTTGGGGGGCTATGGCTACACCTTC.

The DNA of the CDR3 is TGTGCCAGCAGCACCGGGCTTGGGGAGCAGTTCTTC. Translation: CASSTGLGEQFF. The rearrangement links TRBV7-8 to TRBJ2-1; D is undetermined. Looked up from germline, CDR1 is SGHVS and CDR2 is FQNEAQ. V dropped 5 bases and J dropped 10 bases, with 12 bases sitting between them. The CDR3 covers 12 residues.

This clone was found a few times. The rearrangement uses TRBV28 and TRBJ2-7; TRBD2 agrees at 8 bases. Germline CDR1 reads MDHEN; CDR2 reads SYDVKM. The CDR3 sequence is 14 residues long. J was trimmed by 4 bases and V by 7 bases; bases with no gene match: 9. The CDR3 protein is CASNLSGSPYEQYF. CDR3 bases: TGTGCCAGCAACCTCAGCGGGAGCCCTTACGAGCAGTACTTC.

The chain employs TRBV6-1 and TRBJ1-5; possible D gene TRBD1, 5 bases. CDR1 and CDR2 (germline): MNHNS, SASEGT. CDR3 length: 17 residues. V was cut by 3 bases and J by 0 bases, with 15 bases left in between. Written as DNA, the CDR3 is TGTGCCAGCAGTGATTCGACAGCTATCTATAGCAATCAGCCCCAGCATTTT. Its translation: CASSDSTAIYSNQPQHF.

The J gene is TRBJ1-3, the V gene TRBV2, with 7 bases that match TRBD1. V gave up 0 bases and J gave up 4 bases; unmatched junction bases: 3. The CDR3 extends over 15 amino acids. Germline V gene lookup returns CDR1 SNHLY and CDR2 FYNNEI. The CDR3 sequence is CASSEARTGGNTIYF. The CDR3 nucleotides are TGTGCCAGCAGTGAAGCAAGGACAGGAGGAAACACCATATATTTT.

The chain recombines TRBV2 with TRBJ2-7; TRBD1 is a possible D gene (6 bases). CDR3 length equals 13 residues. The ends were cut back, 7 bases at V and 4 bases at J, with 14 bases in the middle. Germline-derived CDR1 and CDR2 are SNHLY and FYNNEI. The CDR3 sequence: CASTPDSSYEQYF. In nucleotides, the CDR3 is TGTGCCAGCACCCCGGACAGCAGTTACGAGCAGTACTTC.

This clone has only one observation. This CDR3 is CSSTSPETQYF. The CDR3 nucleotides are TGCAGCTCAACTAGTCCAGAGACCCAGTACTTC. The chain joins TRBV29-1 to TRBJ2-5; D is possibly TRBD2 (5 bases). Germline CDR1 reads SQVTM; CDR2 reads ANQGSEA. The CDR3 contains 11 residues. The germline V and J ends were trimmed by 8 bases and 4 bases, with 11 bases remaining between them.

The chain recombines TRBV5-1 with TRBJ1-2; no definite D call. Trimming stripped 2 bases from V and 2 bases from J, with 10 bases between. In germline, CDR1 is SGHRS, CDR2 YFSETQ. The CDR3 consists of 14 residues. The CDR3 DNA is TGCGCCAGCAGCTTCGGGCAGCTCAACTATGGCTACACCTTC. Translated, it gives CASSFGQLNYGYTF.

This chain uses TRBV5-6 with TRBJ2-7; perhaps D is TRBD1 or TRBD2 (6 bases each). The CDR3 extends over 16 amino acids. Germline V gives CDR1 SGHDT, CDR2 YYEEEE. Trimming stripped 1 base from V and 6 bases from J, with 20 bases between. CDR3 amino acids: CASSLSEYREVSEQYF. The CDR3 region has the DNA TGTGCCAGCAGCTTGTCCGAGTACAGGGAGGTAAGCGAGCAGTACTTC.

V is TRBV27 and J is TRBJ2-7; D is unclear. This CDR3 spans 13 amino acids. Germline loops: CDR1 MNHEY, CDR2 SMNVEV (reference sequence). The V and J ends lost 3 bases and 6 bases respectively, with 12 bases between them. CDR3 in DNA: TGTGCCAGCAGTTTTAGACCCCGGAGCGAGCAGTACTTC. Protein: CASSFRPRSEQYF.

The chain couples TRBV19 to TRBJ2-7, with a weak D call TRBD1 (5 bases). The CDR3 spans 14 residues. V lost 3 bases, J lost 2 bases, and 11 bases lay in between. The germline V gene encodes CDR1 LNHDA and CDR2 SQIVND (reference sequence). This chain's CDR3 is CASSIDSSTYEQYF. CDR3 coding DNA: TGTGCCAGTAGTATTGACAGTTCCACCTACGAGCAGTACTTC.

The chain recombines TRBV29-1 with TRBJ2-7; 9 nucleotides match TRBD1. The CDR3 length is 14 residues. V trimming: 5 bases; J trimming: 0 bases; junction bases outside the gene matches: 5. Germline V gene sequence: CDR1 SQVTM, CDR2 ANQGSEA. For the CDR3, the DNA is TGCAGCGTTTCGGGGACAGGGAGCTCCTACGAGCAGTACTTC. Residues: CSVSGTGSSYEQYF.

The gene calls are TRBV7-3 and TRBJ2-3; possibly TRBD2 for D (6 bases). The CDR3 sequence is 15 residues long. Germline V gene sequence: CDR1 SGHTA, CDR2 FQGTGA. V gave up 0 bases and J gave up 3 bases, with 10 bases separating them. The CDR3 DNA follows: TGTGCCAGCAGCTTAACGGGGGGTCCAACAGATACGCAGTATTTT. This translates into CASSLTGGPTDTQYF.

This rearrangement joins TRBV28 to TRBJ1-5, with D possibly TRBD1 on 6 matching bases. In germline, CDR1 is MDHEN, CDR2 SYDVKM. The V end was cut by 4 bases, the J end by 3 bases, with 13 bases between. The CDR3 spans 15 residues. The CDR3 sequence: CASSSPTGYNQPQHF. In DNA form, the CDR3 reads TGTGCCAGCAGTTCCCCCACAGGGTACAATCAGCCCCAGCATTTT.

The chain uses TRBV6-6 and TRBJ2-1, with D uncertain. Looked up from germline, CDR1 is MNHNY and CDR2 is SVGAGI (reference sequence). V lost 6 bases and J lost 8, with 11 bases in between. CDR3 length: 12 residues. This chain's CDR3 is CASRETSDEQFF. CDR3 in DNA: TGTGCCAGCAGGGAGACTTCGGATGAGCAGTTCTTC.

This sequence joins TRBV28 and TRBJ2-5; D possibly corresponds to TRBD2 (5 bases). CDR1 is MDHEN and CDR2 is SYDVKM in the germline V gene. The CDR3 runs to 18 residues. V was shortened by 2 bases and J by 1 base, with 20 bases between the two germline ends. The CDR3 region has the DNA TGTGCCAGCAGTTTAACGAGTGGGCGGGCTATTCTCCAAGAGACCCAGTACTTC. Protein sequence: CASSLTSGRAILQETQYF.

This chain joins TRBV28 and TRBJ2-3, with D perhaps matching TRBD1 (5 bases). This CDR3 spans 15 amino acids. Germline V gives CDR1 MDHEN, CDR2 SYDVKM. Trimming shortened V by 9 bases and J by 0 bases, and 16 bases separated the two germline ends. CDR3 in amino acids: CASSQGFYSTDTQYF. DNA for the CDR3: TGTGCCAGTAGTCAGGGTTTTTACAGCACAGATACGCAGTATTTT. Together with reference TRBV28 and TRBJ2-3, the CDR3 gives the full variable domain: DVKVTQSSRYLVKRTGEKVFLECVQDMDHENMFWYRQDPGLGLRLIYFSYDVKMKEKGDIPEGYSVSREKKERFSLILESASTNQTSMYLCASSQGFYSTDTQYFGPGTRLTVL.

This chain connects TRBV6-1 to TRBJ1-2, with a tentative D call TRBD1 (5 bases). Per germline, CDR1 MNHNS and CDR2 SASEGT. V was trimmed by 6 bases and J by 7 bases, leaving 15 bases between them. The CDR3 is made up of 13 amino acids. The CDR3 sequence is CASSFEGTVGYTF. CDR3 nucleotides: TGTGCCAGCAGCTTTGAAGGGACGGTTGGCTACACCTTC.

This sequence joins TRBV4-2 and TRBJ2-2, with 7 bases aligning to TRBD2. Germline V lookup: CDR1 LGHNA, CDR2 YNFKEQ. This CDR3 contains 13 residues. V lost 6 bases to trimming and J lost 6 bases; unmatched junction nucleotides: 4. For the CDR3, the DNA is TGTGCCAGCAGGCGGGAGTCCTCCGGGGAGCTGTTTTTT. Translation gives CASRRESSGELFF.

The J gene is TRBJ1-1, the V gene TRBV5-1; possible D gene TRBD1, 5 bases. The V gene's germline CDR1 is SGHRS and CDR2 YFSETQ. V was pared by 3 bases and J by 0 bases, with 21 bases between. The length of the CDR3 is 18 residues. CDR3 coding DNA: TGCGCCAGCAGCTCCCCGGCGGGGACGGGCGGGATGAACACTGAAGCTTTCTTT. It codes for CASSSPAGTGGMNTEAFF.

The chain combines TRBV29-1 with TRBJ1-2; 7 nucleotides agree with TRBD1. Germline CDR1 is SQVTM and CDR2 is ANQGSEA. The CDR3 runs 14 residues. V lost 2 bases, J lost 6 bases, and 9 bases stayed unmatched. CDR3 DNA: TGCAGCGTTGAACTGGTGAGGGGGCCCAATGGCTACACCTTC. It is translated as CSVELVRGPNGYTF. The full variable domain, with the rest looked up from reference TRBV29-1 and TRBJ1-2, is SAVISQKPSRDICQRGTSLTIQCQVDSQVTMMFWYRQQPGQSLTLIATANQGSEATYESGFVIDKFPISRPNLTFSTLTVSNMSPEDSSIYLCSVELVRGPNGYTFGSGTRLTVV.

The CDR3 protein is CASRSTESGANVLTF. CDR3 DNA sequence: TGCGCCAGCAGATCGACCGAGTCTGGGGCCAACGTCCTGACTTTC. The V gene is TRBV5-1, the J gene TRBJ2-6; no clear D. Germline lookup yields CDR1 SGHRS and CDR2 YFSETQ. This CDR3 has 15 amino acids. V shed 5 bases and J shed 1 base, with 10 bases lying between them.

The CDR3 region is CASTLEGLSTDTQYF. The CDR3 coding sequence is TGTGCCAGCACTCTGGAGGGCCTCAGCACAGATACGCAGTATTTT. The chain combines TRBV6-1 with TRBJ2-3; the D gene is possibly TRBD2 (6 bases). Trimming took 7 bases from V and 0 from J, leaving 14 bases between them. The CDR3 has 15 residues. From germline, CDR1 is MNHNS and CDR2 SASEGT.

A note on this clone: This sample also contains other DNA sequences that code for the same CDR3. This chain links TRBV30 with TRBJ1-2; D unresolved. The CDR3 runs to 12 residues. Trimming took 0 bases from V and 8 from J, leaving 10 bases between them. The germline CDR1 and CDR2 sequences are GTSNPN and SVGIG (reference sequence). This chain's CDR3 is CAWSVRPGGYTF. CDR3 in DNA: TGTGCCTGGAGTGTACGCCCGGGGGGCTACACCTTC.

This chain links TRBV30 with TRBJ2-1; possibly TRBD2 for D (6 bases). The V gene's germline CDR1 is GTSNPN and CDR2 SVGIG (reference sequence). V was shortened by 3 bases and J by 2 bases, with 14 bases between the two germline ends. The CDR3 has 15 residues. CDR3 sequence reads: CAWSFSGGPYNEQFF. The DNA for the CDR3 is TGTGCCTGGAGCTTCAGCGGAGGGCCCTACAATGAGCAGTTCTTC. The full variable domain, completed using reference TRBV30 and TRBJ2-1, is SQTIHQWPATLVQPVGSPLSLECTVEGTSNPNLYWYRQAAGRGLQLLFYSVGIGQISSEVPQNLSASRPQDRQFILSSKKLLLSDSGFYLCAWSFSGGPYNEQFFGPGTRLTVL.

CDR3 sequence (DNA): TGTGCCAGCAGCTTGGTGGGAAGCAGCCAGCCCCAGCATTTT. Residues: CASSLVGSSQPQHF. The V gene is TRBV5-5, the J gene TRBJ1-5; D ambiguous. Deletions cut 0 bases from V and 7 bases from J, with 11 bases between. This CDR3 has 14 amino acids. Germline CDR1 and CDR2: SGHKS and YYEKEE (reference sequence).

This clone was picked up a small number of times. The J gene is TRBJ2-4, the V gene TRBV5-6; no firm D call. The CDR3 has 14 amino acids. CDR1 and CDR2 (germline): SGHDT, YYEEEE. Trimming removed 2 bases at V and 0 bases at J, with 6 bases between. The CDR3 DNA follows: TGTGCCAGCAGCTTCGGAGAAGCCAAAAACATTCAGTACTTC. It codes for CASSFGEAKNIQYF.